The text below deals with one T cell receptor (beta chain). Its specific antigen is unknown. No base qualities exist here, and no much larger clone lies one base off it. The library was obtained by the immunoSEQ multiplex PCR assay. TCRdb mirrors the immuneACCESS table, restricted to in-frame sequences. Some clones are absent from its copies; in checked studies, under half trace to an unresolved V gene, and the reason for the others is unknown. Across this sample there are about 83,000 clones, with roughly 91% seen only once. The top ten constitute under 20% of the sample. V is reduced by 5 bases and J by 3 bases, leaving a spacing of 10 bases between them. Inclusive of the bounding cysteine and phenylalanine, the CDR3 is 13 residues long. Only the CDR3 portion is preserved as DNA: 39 bases, with reading frame beginning at the first base. Per the germline V gene, SGHNT is the CDR1 and YENEEA is the CDR2.

This sample is drawn from a study of control samples from healthy donors and cancer patients (dated by TCRdb to about 2020). The rearrangement combines TRBV11-3 with TRBJ1-1; a tentative D call is TRBD1 (5 bases match). Material: blood. The clonotype was recovered from a man aged 45 to 65 in good health. The bases read TGTGCCAGCAGCCGCGACAGCCACACTGAAGCTTTCTTT. This encodes CASSRDSHTEAFF.